The present entry profiles one T cell receptor (beta chain) with its context. Its antigen is unidentified. This record comes from a study of regulatory T cells in long-lasting Graves disease. Study-level background: Persistent Graves' disease denoted over 5 years of antithyroid drugs plus positive TSH receptor antibodies. Study observations and caveats: There was favoring of TRBV28, TRBJ1-2 and TRBJ2-5 in persistent disease. Not thyroid tissue but only peripheral blood was studied.

The germline V and J ends were trimmed by 6 bases and 0 bases, with 14 bases remaining between them. The CDR3 has 15 amino acids. Germline CDR1 reads SGHTA; CDR2 reads FQGNSA. Time point here: persistent/refractory GD, antithyroid drugs over 5 years with positive TRAb. The TCR library was made from RNA that had been extracted from PBMCs in TRIzol. CDR3 regions were amplified by Arm-PCR using iRepertoire HTBI primers to build TCR beta libraries. TCRdb reprocessed the multiplex PCR reads with MiXCR, giving one entry per CDR3 protein. The sample records some 300,000 distinct CDR3 sequences, around a fifth being singletons.

This clonotype originated in a female donor with Graves disease. This chain uses TRBV7-2 with TRBJ2-5; maybe TRBD2 (5 bases). The source material was peripheral blood mononuclear cells (PBMCs), sampled when the disease was refractory, from a patient treated with antithyroid drugs. In DNA form, the CDR3 reads TGTGCCAGCAGTCAAAGTAGCGCCTACCAAGAGACCCAGTACTTC. It specifies CASSQSSAYQETQYF.